The 28 T cell receptor beta chains presented below share a single source sample, sequenced in a study of T cells after yellow fever vaccination. Via MiXCR, TCRdb re-called the 5' RACE reads, giving one row per CDR3 protein. The table has hundreds of thousands of distinct CDR3 sequences, about 13% seen once; the top ten hold roughly 13%. The sample here was PBMCs, taken on the day of the yellow fever booster vaccination. The receptor source for this set is a man aged 25-45 years who received the YFV17D yellow fever vaccine.

This clonotype was seen repeatedly, ten times or more. The chain recombines TRBV7-9 with TRBJ2-1; unclear D gene. The CDR3 runs to 12 residues. Germline values: CDR1 SEHNR, CDR2 FQNEAQ (reference sequence). Between the trimmed V and J ends, which lost 6 bases and 8 bases, there was a span of 11 bases. The CDR3 spells CASSLDGDEQFF. The CDR3 coding sequence is TGTGCCAGCAGTCTCGACGGCGATGAGCAGTTCTTC.

The sample holds a few counts of this clonotype. The gene calls are TRBV12-3 or TRBV12-4 and TRBJ2-2; D unclear. The CDR3 contains 14 residues. Trimming removed 0 bases at V and 4 bases at J, with 6 bases between. This CDR3 is CASSLAWGTGELFF. The CDR3 DNA follows: TGTGCCAGCAGTTTAGCGTGGGGCACCGGGGAGCTGTTTTTT.

The V gene is TRBV5-1, the J gene TRBJ1-4; D is unresolved. This CDR3 spans 14 amino acids. CDR1 SGHRS and CDR2 YFSETQ come from the germline V gene. V lost 4 bases and J lost 3, with 10 bases in between. CDR3 region: CASSPDGANEKLFF. The DNA of the CDR3 is TGCGCCAGCAGCCCCGACGGGGCTAATGAAAAACTGTTTTTT.

The chain couples TRBV30 to TRBJ2-2; maybe TRBD1 (6 bases). The germline CDR1 and CDR2 sequences are GTSNPN and SVGIG (reference sequence). The CDR3 totals 12 residues. The V end lost 6 bases, the J end lost 5 bases, and 10 bases lay between the germline ends. The CDR3 loop is CACNRVTGELFF. CDR3 DNA sequence: TGTGCCTGTAACAGGGTAACCGGGGAGCTGTTTTTT. The whole variable domain, remainder taken from reference TRBV30 and TRBJ2-2, is SQTIHQWPATLVQPVGSPLSLECTVEGTSNPNLYWYRQAAGRGLQLLFYSVGIGQISSEVPQNLSASRPQDRQFILSSKKLLLSDSGFYLCACNRVTGELFFGEGSRLTVL.

The table lists this clonotype with a few counts. The chain is built from TRBV20-1 and TRBJ2-5; no reliable D call. This CDR3 has 10 residues. V gave up 3 bases and J gave up 5 bases, with 4 bases separating them. CDR1 and CDR2 from the germline V gene are DFQATT and SNEGSKA (reference sequence). DNA for the CDR3: TGCAGTGCTAGTGACGAGACCCAGTACTTC. Translation: CSASDETQYF.

The chain has TRBV12-3 or TRBV12-4 and TRBJ2-7; 14 bases are shared with TRBD2. The V gene end was trimmed by 8 bases and the J gene end by 6 bases; junction bases not matched to a gene: 3. This CDR3 is 13 amino acids long. CDR3 loop: CASGGLAGGEQYF. DNA for the CDR3: TGTGCCAGCGGCGGACTAGCGGGAGGCGAGCAGTACTTC.

The table lists this clonotype with many counts. This chain joins TRBV20-1 and TRBJ1-6; TRBD1 is a possible D gene (6 bases). The ends were cut back, 5 bases at V and 7 bases at J, with 12 bases in the middle. This CDR3 is 13 amino acids long. The germline gives CDR1 DFQATT, CDR2 SNEGSKA (reference sequence). CDR3 protein: CSAYRDLNSPLHF. CDR3 DNA sequence: TGCAGTGCTTACAGGGATTTGAATTCACCCCTCCACTTT.

The V call is TRBV11-2, the J call TRBJ2-1, with D possibly TRBD2 on 5 matching bases. CDR3 size: 18 residues. V lost 0 bases and J lost 4, with 19 bases in between. Per the germline V gene, CDR1 is SGHAT and CDR2 is FQNNGV. The CDR3 coding sequence is TGTGCCAGCAGCTTAGAGGTTGGGGTAGGACTGGGGTACAATGAGCAGTTCTTC. It specifies CASSLEVGVGLGYNEQFF.

CDR3: CASSLGSLYGGQETQYF. The CDR3, as DNA: TGTGCCAGCAGCCTAGGCTCTTTGTATGGCGGGCAAGAGACCCAGTACTTC. The chain carries TRBV7-9 and TRBJ2-5; perhaps TRBD2 as D (5 bases). Per the germline V gene, CDR1 is SEHNR and CDR2 is FQNEAQ (reference sequence). V shed 5 bases and J shed 2 bases, with 21 bases lying between them. The CDR3 runs to 17 residues. Complete variable domain (other parts from reference TRBV7-9 and TRBJ2-5): DTGVSQNPRHKITKRGQNVTFRCDPISEHNRLYWYRQTLGQGPEFLTYFQNEAQLEKSRLLSDRFSAERPKGSFSTLEIQRTEQGDSAMYLCASSLGSLYGGQETQYFGPGTRLLVL.

The V gene is TRBV5-1, the J gene TRBJ2-3; 8 bases are a match to TRBD1. CDR3 length equals 15 residues. Per germline, CDR1 SGHRS and CDR2 YFSETQ. V shed 0 bases, J shed 6 bases, and the junction held 6 bases outside the gene matches. The CDR3: CASSLVGQGSDTQYF. The CDR3 nucleotides are TGCGCCAGCAGCTTGGTAGGACAGGGTTCCGATACGCAGTATTTT. The full variable domain, rest sourced from reference TRBV5-1 and TRBJ2-3, is KAGVTQTPRYLIKTRGQQVTLSCSPISGHRSVSWYQQTPGQGLQFLFEYFSETQRNKGNFPGRFSGRQFSNSRSEMNVSTLELGDSALYLCASSLVGQGSDTQYFGPGTRLTVL.

This clonotype was counted ten times or more. The rearrangement joins TRBV5-1 to TRBJ2-3, with D possibly called TRBD1 or TRBD2 (5 bases each). The V end was cut by 7 bases, the J end by 6 bases, with 18 bases between. CDR3 size: 14 residues. Germline lookup yields CDR1 SGHRS and CDR2 YFSETQ. CDR3 nucleotides: TGCGCCAGCTTCCTGGGGGTCGGGACGGATACGCAGTATTTT. This encodes CASFLGVGTDTQYF.

The genes are TRBV9 and TRBJ1-4, with D tentatively TRBD1 (6 bases). Germline lookup yields CDR1 SGDLS and CDR2 YYNGEE. Trimming removed 0 bases from V and 8 bases from J, with 8 bases in between. CDR3 length: 13 amino acids. As DNA, the CDR3 is TGTGCCAGCAGCGTAGGACAGGCAGAAAAACTGTTTTTT. It codes for CASSVGQAEKLFF.

This clonotype appeared a few times. This rearrangement joins TRBV20-1 to TRBJ1-1, with D hard to call. This CDR3 is built from 12 residues. Germline CDR1 DFQATT, CDR2 SNEGSKA (reference sequence). V was pared by 5 bases and J by 10 bases, with 17 bases between. The CDR3 region is CSAPPALGAAFF. The CDR3 DNA reads TGCAGTGCTCCCCCCGCTTTGGGAGCAGCTTTCTTT.

In its sample, this clonotype was seen a few times. The chain couples TRBV28 to TRBJ2-7; D not certain. CDR3 size: 12 residues. Germline assignment: CDR1 MDHEN and CDR2 SYDVKM. Trimming stripped 5 bases from V and 3 bases from J, with 8 bases between. The CDR3, as DNA: TGTGCCAGCAGTCGAAAGGGCTACGAGCAGTACTTC. Amino acid sequence: CASSRKGYEQYF.

This clonotype was seen many times. V is TRBV29-1 and J is TRBJ1-1; 11 bases are a match to TRBD1. Germline assignment: CDR1 SQVTM and CDR2 ANQGSEA. Trimming took 0 bases from V and 5 from J; bases not matched to a gene: 8. The CDR3 is 16 amino acids. The CDR3 sequence is CSVEEGRTGGRTEAFF. Here the CDR3 DNA reads TGCAGCGTTGAAGAAGGTAGGACAGGGGGCCGAACTGAAGCTTTCTTT.

This clonotype was found a few times. The chain uses TRBV29-1 and TRBJ2-3; TRBD1 aligns across 7 bases. V shed 6 bases, J shed 4 bases, and the junction held 10 bases outside the gene matches. The CDR3 contains 14 residues. Germline loops: CDR1 SQVTM, CDR2 ANQGSEA. CDR3 loop: CSVGVSGGPDTQYF. The CDR3 bases are TGCAGCGTCGGTGTGTCAGGGGGTCCAGATACGCAGTATTTT.

V gene TRBV7-9 combines with J gene TRBJ2-3; 7 nucleotides line up with TRBD2. Germline assignment: CDR1 SEHNR and CDR2 FQNEAQ (reference sequence). The CDR3 loop spans 13 amino acids. V shed 8 bases, J shed 1 base, and the junction held 3 bases outside the gene matches. The chain's CDR3 is CASGREGTDTQYF. In DNA form, the CDR3 reads TGTGCCAGCGGCCGGGAGGGCACAGATACGCAGTATTTT.

The genes are TRBV7-2 and TRBJ1-6, with D tentatively TRBD1 (5 bases). CDR3 size: 14 residues. Looked up from germline, CDR1 is SGHTA and CDR2 is FQGNSA. Deletions cut 3 bases from V and 6 bases from J, with 9 bases between. CDR3 residues: CASSFRVLNSPLHF. Written as DNA, the CDR3 is TGTGCCAGCAGCTTCAGGGTTCTTAATTCACCCCTCCACTTT.

This clonotype has only a few counts. The chain links TRBV6-5 to TRBJ2-1; D gene uncertain. The CDR3 contains 14 residues. Trimming took 0 bases from V and 8 from J, leaving 11 bases between them. The germline V gene encodes CDR1 MNHEY and CDR2 SVGAGI. The CDR3 sequence is CASSYSPGPHEQFF. DNA for the CDR3: TGTGCCAGCAGTTACTCGCCCGGACCCCATGAGCAGTTCTTC.

This clonotype was counted a few times. The chain combines TRBV18 with TRBJ2-5; D possibly corresponds to TRBD1 (6 bases). Per the germline V gene, CDR1 is KGHSH and CDR2 is LQKENI. Trimming removed 3 bases at V and 5 bases at J, with 22 bases between. CDR3 length: 17 amino acids. CDR3 nucleotides: TGTGCCAGCTCACCGGCGGACAGTCAGAGGAATGTGGAGACCCAGTACTTC. Amino acid sequence: CASSPADSQRNVETQYF.

This chain links TRBV30 with TRBJ2-3; D gene uncertain. CDR1 and CDR2 (germline): GTSNPN, SVGIG (reference sequence). The CDR3 covers 13 residues. V was cut by 0 bases and J by 10 bases, with 14 bases left in between. The CDR3, as DNA: TGTGCCTGGAGTGTACTCTCAGGCCCCTCGCAGTATTTT. Protein sequence: CAWSVLSGPSQYF.

This chain joins TRBV5-6 and TRBJ2-7; the match to TRBD1 covers 9 bases. Trimming took 2 bases from V and 0 from J; bases not matched to a gene: 3. The CDR3 totals 15 residues. Germline loops: CDR1 SGHDT, CDR2 YYEEEE. The CDR3 protein is CASSFRDRVSYEQYF. The CDR3 DNA follows: TGTGCCAGCAGCTTCCGGGACAGGGTCTCCTACGAGCAGTACTTC.

V is TRBV5-1 and J is TRBJ2-1; either TRBD1 or TRBD2 may supply D (5 bases each). V lost 3 bases and J lost 2, with 15 bases in between. The CDR3 loop spans 16 amino acids. Germline CDR1 SGHRS, CDR2 YFSETQ. The CDR3 bases are TGCGCCAGCAGCTCCGAGGGGCGCCCGACCTACAATGAGCAGTTCTTC. It specifies CASSSEGRPTYNEQFF.

V gene TRBV7-9 combines with J gene TRBJ2-5; D gene uncertain. This CDR3 region has 14 residues. Germline V gene sequence: CDR1 SEHNR, CDR2 FQNEAQ (reference sequence). Trimming took 1 base from V and 5 from J, leaving 11 bases between them. The CDR3 protein is CASSLEVSRETQYF. The DNA of the CDR3 is TGTGCCAGCAGCTTAGAAGTTAGCAGGGAGACCCAGTACTTC.

This clonotype has only a few counts. This chain links TRBV5-1 with TRBJ2-7; D call uncertain. Per the germline V gene, CDR1 is SGHRS and CDR2 is YFSETQ. The V gene lost 5 bases and the J gene lost 2 bases, with 11 bases spanning the gap. The CDR3 has 13 amino acids. For the CDR3, the DNA is TGCGCCAGCAGTAAGCCCCCAGCCTACGAGCAGTACTTC. Its protein is CASSKPPAYEQYF.

The rearrangement uses TRBV10-3 and TRBJ2-2; TRBD1 matches 7 bases. Germline V CDR1 and CDR2: ENHRY, SYGVKD. V gave up 8 bases and J gave up 0 bases; unmatched junction bases: 15. The CDR3 runs to 18 residues. The CDR3 is CAIQSRTGTASNTGELFF. CDR3 coding DNA: TGTGCCATCCAATCAAGGACTGGGACAGCATCGAACACCGGGGAGCTGTTTTTT.

The chain has TRBV6-2 or TRBV6-3 and TRBJ2-7, with 8 nucleotides matching TRBD1. V lost 2 bases, J lost 2 bases, and 5 bases stayed unmatched. CDR3 length equals 15 residues. The germline V gene has CDR1 MNHEY and CDR2 SVGEGT. Here the CDR3 reads CASSYPGQGTYEQYF. The CDR3 nucleotides read TGTGCCAGCAGTTACCCCGGACAGGGAACCTACGAGCAGTACTTC.

This clonotype was found a few times. The chain joins TRBV4-3 to TRBJ2-3; 8 nucleotides agree with TRBD2. The germline CDR1 and CDR2 sequences are LGHNA and YSLEER. Germline trimming cut 0 bases from V and 2 bases from J; bases unmatched to any gene: 13. The CDR3 length is 19 residues. As DNA, the CDR3 is TGCGCCAGCAGCCAAGATTCCCCCCTTAGCGGGGCCACCACAGATACGCAGTATTTT. It translates to CASSQDSPLSGATTDTQYF.